This TCR beta chain was captured by sequencing in a study of blood T cells in healthy people across ages. In germline, CDR1 is SGHTA, CDR2 FQGNSA. The ends were cut back, 3 bases at V and 6 bases at J, with 18 bases in the middle. The CDR3 runs to 16 residues. The second PCR ran roughly 6 to 11 cycles with a sample-barcoded 5' primer and J-beta primers. TCRdb passed the 5' RACE reads through MiXCR, listing each CDR3 protein once. The sample consists of some 800,000 distinct CDR3 sequences, approximately 48% of them appearing once. Sequenced sample: blood. The origin of this receptor is a man in his sixties in good health. The chain joins TRBV7-2 to TRBJ2-4; TRBD1 might be the D (5 bases). CDR3 loop: CASSFSPDGRGNIQYF. The CDR3 nucleotides read TGTGCCAGCAGCTTTAGTCCCGATGGAAGGGGAAACATTCAGTACTTC.